These 27 T cell receptor beta chains were sequenced from one sample in a study of regulatory T cells in long-lasting Graves disease. Time point in this sample: persistent/refractory GD, antithyroid drugs over 5 years with positive TRAb. After RNA was extracted from PBMCs, the TCR library was made from it. Researchers made TCR beta libraries by using iRepertoire HTBI primers and running Arm-PCR on CDR3 regions. From the multiplex PCR reads, TCRdb called clonotypes with MiXCR, one entry per CDR3 protein. The data hold 300,000 to 350,000 distinct CDR3 sequences, with less than 20% observed a single time. Sequences were derived from peripheral blood mononuclear cells (PBMCs), sampled when the disease was refractory, from a patient treated with antithyroid drugs. The receptors stem from a female donor with Graves disease.

This clonotype was seen at least ten times. The gene calls are TRBV28 and TRBJ2-5; maybe TRBD2 (6 bases). Trimming stripped 6 bases from V and 1 base from J, with 12 bases between. This CDR3 region has 14 residues. In germline, CDR1 is MDHEN, CDR2 SYDVKM. The CDR3: CASSPVGGQETQYF. As DNA, the CDR3 is TGTGCCAGCAGCCCCGTCGGGGGCCAAGAGACCCAGTACTTC.

This chain links TRBV7-9 with TRBJ1-2, with a possible D match to TRBD1 (6 bases). There are 14 residues in the CDR3. CDR1 is SEHNR and CDR2 is FQNEAQ in the germline V gene (reference sequence). Trimming removed 5 bases at V and 8 bases at J, with 18 bases between. The CDR3 sequence: CASSEYREEGGYTF. Here the CDR3 DNA reads TGTGCCAGCAGCGAATACAGGGAAGAGGGCGGCTACACCTTC. The full variable domain, with the rest looked up from reference TRBV7-9 and TRBJ1-2, is DTGVSQNPRHKITKRGQNVTFRCDPISEHNRLYWYRQTLGQGPEFLTYFQNEAQLEKSRLLSDRFSAERPKGSFSTLEIQRTEQGDSAMYLCASSEYREEGGYTFGSGTRLTVV.

This clonotype was seen only a few times. The rearrangement links TRBV18 to TRBJ1-5; the D gene is possibly TRBD1 (5 bases). Germline CDR1 and CDR2: KGHSH and LQKENI. This CDR3 spans 13 amino acids. V lost 2 bases and J lost 11, with 13 bases in between. The CDR3 DNA is TGTGCCAGCTCACCAGATGTGGGGGAGACCCAGCATTTT. Amino acids: CASSPDVGETQHF.

Concerning this clonotype itself: A single base separates this from a much larger clone, so it may be a read error. This chain joins TRBV2 and TRBJ2-1; D is possibly TRBD1 (5 bases). CDR3 length: 12 amino acids. The germline gives CDR1 SNHLY, CDR2 FYNNEI. Deletions cut 6 bases from V and 9 bases from J, with 12 bases between. Here the CDR3 reads CASRDIASEQFF. In DNA, the CDR3 is TGTGCCAGCAGGGACATCGCTTCTGAGCAGTTCTTC.

The genes are TRBV7-9 and TRBJ1-1; 11 nucleotides align to TRBD1. V gave up 5 bases and J gave up 10 bases; unmatched junction bases: 6. The CDR3 length is 13 residues. Germline V lookup: CDR1 SEHNR, CDR2 FQNEAQ (reference sequence). The CDR3 here is CASSRGTGGIAFF. Written as DNA, the CDR3 is TGTGCCAGCAGCAGGGGGACAGGGGGAATAGCTTTCTTT. The full variable domain, in which reference TRBV7-9 and TRBJ1-1 provide the parts outside the CDR3, is DTGVSQNPRHKITKRGQNVTFRCDPISEHNRLYWYRQTLGQGPEFLTYFQNEAQLEKSRLLSDRFSAERPKGSFSTLEIQRTEQGDSAMYLCASSRGTGGIAFFGQGTRLTVV.

In this sample, this clonotype turned up a few times. The chain couples TRBV6-5 to TRBJ1-2; 7 bases match TRBD1. Germline V lookup: CDR1 MNHEY, CDR2 SVGAGI. Trimming removed 4 bases from V and 5 bases from J; junction bases left unmatched: 10. This CDR3 is built from 15 residues. In nucleotides, the CDR3 is TGTGCCAGCAGTTTGTACCCCACAGGGGAATATGGCTACACCTTC. Residues: CASSLYPTGEYGYTF.

The V gene is TRBV11-2, the J gene TRBJ2-5, with 10 bases fitting TRBD1. The CDR3 is made up of 15 amino acids. V was pared by 5 bases and J by 4 bases, with 7 bases of the junction left unmatched. Germline lookup yields CDR1 SGHAT and CDR2 FQNNGV. In DNA, the CDR3 is TGTGCCAGCAGCATTAGACAGGGGGCGAGAGAGACCCAGTACTTC. It specifies CASSIRQGARETQYF. Combining the CDR3 with reference TRBV11-2 and TRBJ2-5 gives the whole variable domain EAGVAQSPRYKIIEKRQSVAFWCNPISGHATLYWYQQILGQGPKLLIQFQNNGVVDDSQLPKDRFSAERLKGVDSTLKIQPAKLEDSAVYLCASSIRQGARETQYFGPGTRLLVL.

The rearrangement joins TRBV12-5 to TRBJ1-1; D possibly corresponds to TRBD1 (5 bases). V was pared by 0 bases and J by 6 bases, with 11 bases between. Germline CDR1 reads LGHNT; CDR2 reads FRNRAP. The CDR3 extends over 14 amino acids. This CDR3 is CASGLVQDRAEAFF. Written as DNA, the CDR3 is TGTGCTAGTGGTTTGGTACAGGATCGGGCTGAAGCTTTCTTT.

This clonotype was counted ten times or more. The genes are TRBV28 and TRBJ2-7; 7 bases match TRBD2. CDR1 and CDR2 (germline): MDHEN, SYDVKM. The CDR3 totals 14 residues. V gave up 7 bases and J gave up 3 bases; unmatched junction bases: 9. This chain's CDR3 is CASTPPLADYEQYF. The CDR3 region has the DNA TGTGCCAGCACCCCTCCCCTAGCGGACTACGAGCAGTACTTC.

This clonotype has only a few counts. The chain has TRBV7-9 and TRBJ2-2; a possible D gene is TRBD2 (5 bases). The V gene lost 5 bases and the J gene lost 6 bases, with 13 bases spanning the gap. The length of the CDR3 is 14 residues. Germline assignment: CDR1 SEHNR and CDR2 FQNEAQ (reference sequence). CDR3 residues: CASSLTREPGELFF. The DNA for the CDR3 is TGTGCCAGCAGCCTGACCCGGGAACCCGGGGAGCTGTTTTTT.

V usage is TRBV12-5 and J usage is TRBJ2-2; D ambiguous. V lost 5 bases, J lost 3 bases, and 10 bases lay in between. This CDR3 is 14 amino acids long. Germline CDR1 LGHNT, CDR2 FRNRAP. The DNA of the CDR3 is TGTGCTAGTGGTCTAGGCCAGGACACCGGGGAGCTGTTTTTT. Its translation: CASGLGQDTGELFF.

A few counts support this clonotype. This chain connects TRBV3-1 to TRBJ2-5; 7 nucleotides align to TRBD1. This CDR3 is 13 amino acids long. CDR1 is LGHDT, CDR2 YNNKEL, per germline (reference sequence). Germline trimming cut 3 bases from V and 6 bases from J; bases unmatched to any gene: 4. Here the CDR3 reads CASSHGTVKTQYF. In nucleotides, the CDR3 is TGTGCCAGCAGCCACGGGACAGTTAAGACCCAGTACTTC.

This clonotype was recorded at least ten times. The chain combines TRBV12-3 or TRBV12-4 with TRBJ2-7; 8 bases align to TRBD2. V dropped 7 bases and J dropped 1; count of bases not matched to a gene: 12. The CDR3 length is 16 residues. CDR3 DNA sequence: TGTGCCAGCACCAGGAAGGGACTAGTTGAGTCCTACGAGCAGTACTTC. Translating gives CASTRKGLVESYEQYF.

This clonotype was seen repeatedly, ten times or more. V gene TRBV11-1 combines with J gene TRBJ1-2; D call uncertain. Per the germline V gene, CDR1 is SGHAT and CDR2 is FQDESV (reference sequence). The CDR3 totals 12 residues. V lost 6 bases and J 6 bases, leaving 11 bases between the germline ends. CDR3: CASRSLEDGYTF. The DNA of the CDR3 is TGTGCCAGCAGGTCCCTCGAGGATGGCTACACCTTC.

The V gene is TRBV5-6, the J gene TRBJ1-6, with unresolved D. Per the germline V gene, CDR1 is SGHDT and CDR2 is YYEEEE. The CDR3 sequence is 12 residues long. V lost 5 bases and J 4 bases, leaving 4 bases between the germline ends. The CDR3 loop reads CASRAYNSPLHF. The CDR3 DNA is TGTGCCAGCAGGGCATATAATTCACCCCTCCACTTT.

Ten or more counts support this clonotype. The chain combines TRBV6-5 with TRBJ1-1, with D maybe TRBD1 (5 bases). The CDR3 is 16 amino acids. V was pared by 2 bases and J by 0 bases, with 13 bases between. Germline CDR1 is MNHEY and CDR2 is SVGAGI. The CDR3 spells CASSYPPVGVNTEAFF. The CDR3, as DNA: TGTGCCAGCAGTTACCCCCCGGTGGGGGTGAACACTGAAGCTTTCTTT.

This clonotype was seen repeatedly, ten times or more. This chain joins TRBV29-1 and TRBJ2-5; perhaps D is TRBD1 or TRBD2 (5 bases each). The CDR3 runs to 13 residues. Germline V gene sequence: CDR1 SQVTM, CDR2 ANQGSEA. Deletions cut 6 bases from V and 8 bases from J, with 19 bases between. CDR3 residues: CSVRDAARETQYF. DNA of the CDR3: TGCAGCGTCCGGGACGCCGCAAGAGAAACCCAGTACTTC.

This clonotype came up many times. The rearrangement uses TRBV20-1 and TRBJ2-7, with 12 bases aligning to TRBD1. The CDR3 is 15 amino acids. The V gene end was trimmed by 0 bases and the J gene end by 7 bases; junction bases not matched to a gene: 7. Germline CDR1 reads DFQATT; CDR2 reads SNEGSKA (reference sequence). The DNA for the CDR3 is TGCAGTGCTAGAGAAATGAGGGACAGGGGGCGAGAGCAGTACTTC. This translates into CSAREMRDRGREQYF.

This clonotype occurred a few times. The gene calls are TRBV18 and TRBJ1-1, with 7 bases matching TRBD1. The germline gives CDR1 KGHSH, CDR2 LQKENI. CDR3 size: 15 residues. The ends lost 6 bases at V and 5 bases at J; junction bases unmatched: 12. CDR3 sequence reads: CASSALKGAGTEAFF. The CDR3 DNA reads as TGTGCCAGCTCGGCCCTAAAGGGGGCTGGGACTGAAGCTTTCTTT.

This sequence joins TRBV11-2 and TRBJ2-7, with 9 bases aligning to TRBD1. V was clipped by 0 bases and J by 3 bases; unmatched bases: 3. This CDR3 comprises 15 residues. The germline V gene has CDR1 SGHAT and CDR2 FQNNGV. The CDR3 sequence is CASSLEGQGFYEQYF. The CDR3 nucleotides read TGTGCCAGCAGCTTAGAGGGACAGGGTTTCTACGAGCAGTACTTC.

This clonotype came up many times. The chain employs TRBV24-1 and TRBJ1-1; no firm D call. This CDR3 has 12 residues. V lost 3 bases and J lost 3, with 4 bases in between. Germline V gene data show CDR1 as KGHDR and CDR2 as SFDVKD. In nucleotides, the CDR3 is TGTGCCACCAGTGATGTGGACACTGAAGCTTTCTTT. Encoded protein: CATSDVDTEAFF.

This clonotype came up a few times. This sequence joins TRBV10-3 and TRBJ2-7; D possibly corresponds to TRBD2 (6 bases). The CDR3 is made up of 17 amino acids. V dropped 6 bases and J dropped 7 bases, with 28 bases sitting between them. Germline-derived CDR1 and CDR2 are ENHRY and SYGVKD. The CDR3 DNA reads as TGTGCCATCAGCCAGCAGGAGGGCTTTACCGGGGTCCGGGAGCAGTACTTC. This sequence encodes CAISQQEGFTGVREQYF.

This chain connects TRBV19 to TRBJ1-5, with D hard to call. The CDR3 is made up of 14 amino acids. Germline V gene lookup returns CDR1 LNHDA and CDR2 SQIVND (reference sequence). The V end lost 0 bases, the J end lost 0 bases, and 3 bases lay between the germline ends. The CDR3 DNA reads TGTGCCAGTAGTATAGAAAATAGCAATCAGCCCCAGCATTTT. Its protein is CASSIENSNQPQHF.

The sample holds many counts of this clonotype. The chain employs TRBV28 and TRBJ1-2; D call uncertain. The germline V gene encodes CDR1 MDHEN and CDR2 SYDVKM. The CDR3 sequence is 12 residues long. Trimming removed 4 bases at V and 10 bases at J, with 13 bases between. In DNA form, the CDR3 reads TGTGCCAGCAGTTCCCCCCCGGTTGACTACACCTTC. It codes for CASSSPPVDYTF.

This clonotype was detected ten times or more. V usage is TRBV2 and J usage is TRBJ2-2; the D is unclear. This CDR3 is built from 16 residues. Per the germline V gene, CDR1 is SNHLY and CDR2 is FYNNEI. The germline V and J ends were trimmed by 1 base and 3 bases, with 12 bases remaining between them. Here the CDR3 reads CASSEVPDGDTGELFF. DNA for the CDR3: TGTGCCAGCAGTGAAGTCCCGGATGGGGACACCGGGGAGCTGTTTTTT.

The chain recombines TRBV10-2 with TRBJ1-2, with a weak D call TRBD1 (6 bases). The length of the CDR3 is 14 residues. The germline V and J ends were trimmed by 2 bases and 4 bases, with 11 bases remaining between them. Germline assignment: CDR1 WSHSY and CDR2 SAAADI. This CDR3 is CASSEGGRTYGYTF. The CDR3 DNA reads as TGCGCCAGCAGTGAGGGGGGGCGGACCTATGGCTACACCTTC.

This clonotype was recorded many times. V is TRBV12-3 or TRBV12-4 and J is TRBJ1-2; D is undetermined. Trimming cost V 6 bases and J 2 bases, with 10 bases left between them. This CDR3 region has 13 residues. CDR3 sequence reads: CASSLRRNYGYTF. For the CDR3, the DNA is TGTGCCAGCAGCTTAAGGAGAAACTATGGCTACACCTTC.